This T cell receptor (beta chain) originates from a study of early stage breast cancer tumors. TCRdb keeps only in-frame clones here, not all; method: immunoSEQ multiplex PCR. This table holds more than 65,000 clones, about 85% found once. The sample taken for sequencing was blood. The clonotype was recovered from a person aged 40-50 years with breast cancer.

The chain's CDR3 is CASSITQGQGITDTQYF. The CDR3 DNA follows: TGTGCCAGCAGTATCACCCAGGGACAGGGGATCACAGATACGCAGTATTTT. The chain couples TRBV27 to TRBJ2-3; 10 bases fit TRBD1. The V gene end was trimmed by 5 bases and the J gene end by 2 bases; junction bases not matched to a gene: 10. The CDR3 has 17 amino acids. Germline V gene sequence: CDR1 MNHEY, CDR2 SMNVEV (reference sequence).